Listed below are T cell receptor beta chains from one sample, sequenced in a study of blood T cell repertoires in COVID-19. Only in-frame clones appear in the TCRdb table, and some are missing; sequencing was by immunoSEQ multiplex PCR. This table has under 300,000 clones, roughly 80% appearing once. The material sequenced was peripheral blood. Receptors were obtained from a woman younger than 30 with acute or convalescent COVID-19. Each CDR3 is given with its conserved first and last residue. The D gene is left open where the match is weak. Clone size, where shown, is once, few, many, or a class for clones that have expanded.

D gene,V gene,J gene,clone size,CDR3 protein,CDR3 DNA
.,TRBV15,TRBJ2-2,.,CATSSFGQGGTGELFF,TGTGCCACCAGCAGTTTCGGGCAGGGTGGAACCGGGGAGCTGTTTTTT
.,TRBV11-2,TRBJ2-1,.,CASSLVRRNEQFF,TGTGCCAGCAGCTTAGTTCGGCGGAATGAGCAGTTCTTC
TRBD1,TRBV3-1/TRBV3-2,TRBJ1-2,.,CASSRNPGQGYGYTF,TGTGCCAGCAGCCGGAACCCGGGACAGGGTTATGGCTACACCTTC
.,TRBV2,TRBJ2-5,.,CAKGGGQKVQETQYF,TGTGCCAAAGGGGGGGGCCAAAAAGTCCAAGAGACCCAGTACTTC
.,TRBV25-1,TRBJ2-1,.,CASSESGDKTYNEQFF,TGTGCCAGCAGTGAATCAGGGGACAAAACCTACAATGAGCAGTTCTTC
.,TRBV14,TRBJ1-1,.,CASSQTTEAFF,TGTGCCAGCAGCCAGACGACAGAAGCTTTCTTT
.,TRBV9,TRBJ1-5,few,CASSVATDSRAQHF,TGTGCCAGCAGCGTAGCTACGGACAGTCGTGCCCAGCATTTT
TRBD1,TRBV10-3,TRBJ2-1,.,CAIRVQGEGLNEQFF,TGTGCCATCAGAGTACAGGGGGAAGGGTTAAATGAGCAGTTCTTC
.,TRBV2,TRBJ2-7,.,CASSPNSYEQYF,TGTGCCAGCAGTCCTAACTCCTACGAGCAGTACTTC
TRBD1,TRBV27,TRBJ1-1,.,CASSPHGTGLNTEAFF,TGTGCCAGCAGTCCACACGGGACAGGGTTAAACACTGAAGCTTTCTTT
.,TRBV5-3,TRBJ1-5,.,CARSLVKDKTNQPQHF,TGTGCCAGAAGCTTGGTGAAGGACAAAACGAATCAGCCCCAGCATTTT
.,TRBV19,TRBJ2-1,.,CASSMVEVSYNEQFF,TGTGCCAGTAGTATGGTAGAGGTCTCCTACAATGAGCAGTTCTTC
.,TRBV28,TRBJ1-1,.,CASSLPGNVNTEAFF,TGTGCCAGCAGTTTACCAGGAAATGTCAACACTGAAGCTTTCTTT
TRBD1,TRBV27,TRBJ1-2,.,CASSSGGAFYGYTF,TGTGCCAGCAGTTCAGGGGGCGCCTTCTATGGCTACACCTTC
TRBD2,TRBV18,TRBJ2-7,.,CASSGSGGGAYEQYF,TGTGCCAGCTCGGGCTCCGGTGGGGGGGCCTACGAGCAGTACTTC